The 24 T cell receptor beta chains reported below all come from one sample, sequenced in a study of T cells after yellow fever vaccination (dated by TCRdb to the late 2010s). In the paper's terms, the treatment or condition label means: live attenuated yellow fever vaccine strain. The library was built by means of 5' RACE. The sequencer listed for this sample is Illumina HiSeq 2500. TCRdb reran the public reads through fastp at Q25 and MiXCR, keeping productive beta chains. Rows are combined by CDR3 protein, so each entry shows the most common genes and DNA. The table for this sample lists more than 350,000 distinct CDR3 sequences; 11% of them were counted only once. The ten largest clones represent 18% of the sample. Here the sequenced sample was PBMCs, taken on the day of the first yellow fever vaccination. The origin of the receptors is a man in his late teens or twenties who received the YFV17D yellow fever vaccine.

This clonotype was detected only a few times. This chain links TRBV29-1 with TRBJ1-1, with D possibly TRBD1 on 5 matching bases. CDR1 is SQVTM and CDR2 is ANQGSEA in the germline V gene. The V gene lost 7 bases and the J gene lost 2 bases, with 11 bases spanning the gap. This CDR3 contains 12 residues. As DNA, the CDR3 is TGCAGCGCTGACGACAGTAACACTGAAGCTTTCTTT. As protein: CSADDSNTEAFF.

Ten or more counts support this clonotype. V and J are TRBV4-3 and TRBJ2-7; maybe TRBD2 (6 bases). Germline loops: CDR1 LGHNA, CDR2 YSLEER. Trimming pared 0 bases from V and 6 bases from J, leaving 12 bases between. This CDR3 spans 14 amino acids. The CDR3 nucleotides are TGCGCCAGCAGCCAAGATAGCCAGGGAGGCGAGCAGTACTTC. Translated: CASSQDSQGGEQYF.

The chain is built from TRBV7-2 and TRBJ2-5; 8 nucleotides line up with TRBD2. CDR1 is SGHTA and CDR2 is FQGNSA in the germline V gene. V dropped 2 bases and J dropped 1; count of bases not matched to a gene: 6. The CDR3 length is 16 residues. The chain's CDR3 is CASSLSAAGGQETQYF. CDR3 nucleotide sequence: TGTGCCAGCAGCTTATCGGCGGCGGGAGGCCAAGAGACCCAGTACTTC.

The V and J genes are TRBV7-3 and TRBJ2-5; a weak D match, TRBD2 (5 bases). Germline V gene sequence: CDR1 SGHTA, CDR2 FQGTGA. The CDR3 is made up of 15 amino acids. Between the trimmed V and J ends, which lost 5 bases and 1 base, there was a span of 14 bases. The CDR3 sequence is CASSPTIRGQETQYF. The CDR3 DNA follows: TGTGCCAGCAGCCCCACCATCCGGGGCCAAGAGACCCAGTACTTC.

This clonotype came up many times. This chain uses TRBV5-1 with TRBJ2-2; D is uncertain. Germline CDR1 reads SGHRS; CDR2 reads YFSETQ. The CDR3 totals 14 residues. Trimming removed 7 bases from V and 7 bases from J, with 17 bases in between. The CDR3 sequence: CASGPGLANGELFF. For the CDR3, the DNA is TGCGCCAGCGGGCCGGGTTTGGCGAACGGGGAGCTGTTTTTT.

V is TRBV5-4 and J is TRBJ2-1; possibly TRBD1 for D (6 bases). The CDR3 length is 15 residues. Germline CDR1 SGHNT, CDR2 YYREEE (reference sequence). Between the trimmed V and J ends, which lost 1 base and 4 bases, there was a span of 12 bases. CDR3 loop: CASSLSEQGYNEQFF. CDR3 sequence (DNA): TGTGCCAGCAGCTTGTCGGAGCAGGGGTACAATGAGCAGTTCTTC.

The rearrangement uses TRBV5-1 and TRBJ2-7; maybe TRBD1 (5 bases). The CDR3 consists of 13 residues. Germline CDR1 SGHRS, CDR2 YFSETQ. Trimming took off 4 bases at V and 0 bases at J, with 8 bases between the two ends. This chain's CDR3 is CASSDRISYEQYF. CDR3 in DNA: TGCGCCAGCAGCGACAGAATCTCCTACGAGCAGTACTTC.

The rearrangement uses TRBV24-1 and TRBJ1-4; D gene unclear. In germline, CDR1 is KGHDR, CDR2 SFDVKD. Trimming shortened V by 2 bases and J by 3 bases, and 9 bases separated the two germline ends. CDR3 size: 15 residues. As DNA, the CDR3 is TGTGCCACCAGTGATTCGCAGATTCCTAATGAAAAACTGTTTTTT. Protein: CATSDSQIPNEKLFF.

In regard to this clonotype: At one end, the junction sequence differs from germline, possibly due to a read error. V gene TRBV29-1 combines with J gene TRBJ2-5, with 8 bases lining up with TRBD1. CDR1 and CDR2 (germline): SQVTM, ANQGSEA. The CDR3 runs 12 residues. The CDR3 reads CSFEDREETQYF. DNA of the CDR3: TGCAGCTTTGAGGACAGGGAAGAGACCCAGTACTTC.

Many counts were recorded for this clonotype. The chain combines TRBV30 with TRBJ2-2; D gene uncertain. The germline V gene has CDR1 GTSNPN and CDR2 SVGIG (reference sequence). This CDR3 spans 14 amino acids. V gave up 0 bases and J gave up 6 bases, with 11 bases separating them. The CDR3 is CAWSVIIGAGELFF. In nucleotides, the CDR3 is TGTGCCTGGAGTGTAATAATTGGGGCCGGGGAGCTGTTTTTT.

The gene calls are TRBV4-1 and TRBJ2-7; a weak D match, TRBD2 (5 bases). CDR1 and CDR2 (germline): MGHRA, YSYEKL. This CDR3 has 15 residues. Trimming stripped 4 bases from V and 1 base from J, with 14 bases between. DNA for the CDR3: TGCGCCAGCAGCCCCGGACTGTCCCAGTCCTACGAGCAGTACTTC. Translated: CASSPGLSQSYEQYF.

This clonotype was observed a handful of times. This chain's CDR3 is CASSSDPRGPADTQYF. CDR3 DNA: TGTGCCAGCAGCTCGGACCCCCGAGGACCCGCAGATACGCAGTATTTT. V and J are TRBV7-9 and TRBJ2-3; no firm D call. From germline, CDR1 is SEHNR and CDR2 FQNEAQ (reference sequence). V was shortened by 4 bases and J by 4 bases, with 18 bases between the two germline ends. The CDR3 covers 16 residues.

The chain uses TRBV5-4 and TRBJ2-7; a weak D match, TRBD1 (6 bases). CDR3 length: 15 amino acids. Germline CDR1 SGHNT, CDR2 YYREEE (reference sequence). Trimming shortened V by 2 bases and J by 5 bases, and 17 bases separated the two germline ends. The CDR3 region has the DNA TGTGCCAGCAGCTTAATTTTAACAGGGCCCAACGAGCAGTACTTC. This translates into CASSLILTGPNEQYF. Complete variable domain (other parts from reference TRBV5-4 and TRBJ2-7): ETGVTQSPTHLIKTRGQQVTLRCSSQSGHNTVSWYQQALGQGPQFIFQYYREEENGRGNFPPRFSGLQFPNYSSELNVNALELDDSALYLCASSLILTGPNEQYFGPGTRLTVT.

This clonotype was seen at least ten times. This sequence joins TRBV4-2 and TRBJ2-2; no firm D call. Germline values: CDR1 LGHNA, CDR2 YNFKEQ. The CDR3 totals 13 residues. Deletions cut 1 base from V and 14 bases from J, with 14 bases between. The CDR3 loop reads CASSQVASGKLFF. The CDR3 nucleotides read TGTGCCAGCAGCCAAGTTGCATCGGGCAAACTGTTTTTT.

The table lists this clonotype with a few counts. This chain links TRBV21-1 with TRBJ2-3; the tabulated D call, TRBD1, remains unverified against the DNA. TRBV21-1 is a known pseudogene. The CDR3 loop spans 16 amino acids. CDR3: CASSKAPGPSTDTQYF. The CDR3 DNA is TGTGCCAGCAGCAAAGCACCCGGGCCTAGCACAGATACGCAGTATTTT.

The V gene is TRBV7-3, the J gene TRBJ1-1, with D unclear. CDR3 length: 16 residues. Germline-derived CDR1 and CDR2 are SGHTA and FQGTGA. V was trimmed by 1 base and J by 4 bases, leaving 16 bases between them. The CDR3 protein is CASSLNAAKMGTEAFF. The DNA of the CDR3 is TGTGCCAGCAGCTTAAATGCCGCGAAAATGGGCACTGAAGCTTTCTTT.

This chain connects TRBV3-1 to TRBJ1-2; D ambiguous. The germline V gene has CDR1 LGHDT and CDR2 YNNKEL (reference sequence). This CDR3 region has 13 residues. V lost 0 bases and J 7 bases, leaving 9 bases between the germline ends. CDR3 nucleotide sequence: TGTGCCAGCAGCCAAGATCCCTCCTCTGGCTACACCTTC. It translates to CASSQDPSSGYTF.

This clonotype showed up just a few times. V gene TRBV7-9 combines with J gene TRBJ1-1; D gene ambiguous. Germline V gene data show CDR1 as SEHNR and CDR2 as FQNEAQ (reference sequence). The CDR3 is 13 residues long. V was cut by 0 bases and J by 4 bases, with 6 bases left in between. CDR3 bases: TGTGCCAGCAGCTTAGCTATGGGCACTGAAGCTTTCTTT. Translation gives CASSLAMGTEAFF.

This clonotype was recorded a few times. The V call is TRBV12-3 or TRBV12-4, the J call TRBJ2-3; 11 bases are shared with TRBD2. The length of the CDR3 is 15 residues. The V and J ends lost 5 bases and 8 bases, in that order; junction bases with no gene match: 9. CDR3 region: CASSTRLAGTSTQYF. In DNA, the CDR3 is TGTGCCAGCAGTACACGACTAGCGGGGACTAGTACGCAGTATTTT.

This clonotype was counted at least ten times. J is TRBJ2-1 and V is TRBV5-1; 7 bases fit TRBD2. CDR3 length: 12 residues. Looked up from germline, CDR1 is SGHRS and CDR2 is YFSETQ. V lost 4 bases, J lost 14 bases, and 9 bases stayed unmatched. DNA of the CDR3: TGCGCCAGCAGCCTAAACGGGGGGATGGAGTTCTTC. Protein sequence: CASSLNGGMEFF.

The chain has TRBV12-3 or TRBV12-4 and TRBJ1-2; TRBD1 matches 7 bases. The CDR3 is 15 amino acids. The V segment lost 5 bases and the J segment 4 bases; nucleotides outside the gene matches: 10. CDR3 residues: CASSRRQGISYGYTF. CDR3 coding DNA: TGTGCCAGCAGTCGCCGACAGGGAATCAGCTATGGCTACACCTTC.

This chain joins TRBV9 and TRBJ2-2; D not resolved. The CDR3 length is 13 residues. Per germline, CDR1 SGDLS and CDR2 YYNGEE. V lost 0 bases, J lost 5 bases, and 5 bases lay in between. CDR3 bases: TGTGCCAGCAGCGTAGACGGGACCGGGGAGCTGTTTTTT. Its translation is CASSVDGTGELFF.

This clonotype has just a few counts. The V gene is TRBV3-1, the J gene TRBJ2-7; D is undetermined. V was cut by 8 bases and J by 5 bases, with 16 bases left in between. Germline assignment: CDR1 LGHDT and CDR2 YNNKEL (reference sequence). The CDR3 is 13 residues long. The CDR3 spells CASADWAAHEQYV. The CDR3 coding sequence is TGTGCCAGCGCTGATTGGGCGGCCCACGAGCAGTACGTC.

In this sample, this clonotype turned up many times. The chain recombines TRBV7-6 with TRBJ2-3, with TRBD2 identical over 8 bases. The germline gives CDR1 SGHVS, CDR2 FNYEAQ. The ends lost 5 bases at V and 3 bases at J; junction bases unmatched: 7. The CDR3 is made up of 15 amino acids. CDR3 sequence reads: CASSPRPSGTDTQYF. The CDR3, as DNA: TGTGCCAGCAGCCCCCGTCCTAGCGGGACAGATACGCAGTATTTT.